This T cell receptor beta chain was sequenced during a study of cytomegalovirus exposure and HLA in healthy donors. PCR employed 60 Vbeta and 13 Jbeta primers. Only in-frame clones appear in the TCRdb table, and some are missing; sequencing was by immunoSEQ multiplex PCR. The table lists about 160,000 clones, approximately 72% of them singletons. Trimming left V 4 bases short and J 4 bases short, with 17 bases between. From germline, CDR1 is SGHRS and CDR2 YFSETQ. This CDR3 has 15 amino acids. Sequencing was done on a sample of PBMCs. The V gene is TRBV5-1, the J gene TRBJ2-5, with D possibly matching TRBD2 (6 bases). This receptor was identified in a female donor in good health and CMV-seronegative. The CDR3 DNA reads TGCGCCAGCAGCCCAGCCCCGACTAGGGGAGAGACCCAGTACTTC. Its protein is CASSPAPTRGETQYF.